The 5 T cell receptor beta chains below all came from one sample that was sequenced in a study of blood T cell repertoires in COVID-19. TCRdb's table, derived via immunoSEQ multiplex PCR, lists solely in-frame clones and lacks some. The data contain approximately 150,000 clones, 80% to 90% of them singletons. What was sequenced was peripheral blood. Receptor source: a man in his 60s with active or convalescent COVID-19.

The chain links TRBV18 to TRBJ2-1, with 8 bases lining up with TRBD2. The V and J ends lost 6 bases and 0 bases, in that order; junction bases with no gene match: 4. Per the germline V gene, CDR1 is KGHSH and CDR2 is LQKENI. CDR3 length: 15 residues. Here the CDR3 reads CASSYSGSSYNEQFF. The CDR3 nucleotides read TGTGCCAGCTCGTACAGCGGGAGCTCCTACAATGAGCAGTTCTTC.

The chain joins TRBV18 to TRBJ2-5; 7 bases are a match to TRBD2. V was pared by 5 bases and J by 5 bases, with 8 bases of the junction left unmatched. Germline lookup yields CDR1 KGHSH and CDR2 LQKENI. This CDR3 comprises 14 residues. The CDR3 protein is CASSSSGRWETQYF. CDR3 sequence (DNA): TGTGCCAGCTCATCTAGCGGAAGGTGGGAGACCCAGTACTTC. Full variable domain (remainder filled in from reference TRBV18 and TRBJ2-5): NAGVMQNPRHLVRRRGQEARLRCSPMKGHSHVYWYRQLPEEGLKFMVYLQKENIIDESGMPKERFSAEFPKEGPSILRIQQVVRGDSAAYFCASSSSGRWETQYFGPGTRLLVL.

This clone came up once. The V and J genes are TRBV4-1 and TRBJ1-2; 11 bases agree with TRBD1. Germline lookup yields CDR1 MGHRA and CDR2 YSYEKL. The CDR3 covers 12 residues. Germline trimming cut 9 bases from V and 8 bases from J; bases unmatched to any gene: 5. CDR3 DNA: TGCGCCAGTACGGACAGGGGGCAAGGCTACACCTTC. Protein sequence: CASTDRGQGYTF.

DNA for the CDR3: TGTGCCAGCGTTGGCAGGGGGCCAACTAATGAAAAACTGTTTTTT. Residues: CASVGRGPTNEKLFF. The V call is TRBV6-5, the J call TRBJ1-4; 8 bases line up with TRBD1. Trimming removed 8 bases from V and 0 bases from J; junction bases left unmatched: 5. The CDR3 is 15 residues long. Germline lookup yields CDR1 MNHEY and CDR2 SVGAGI.

V and J are TRBV7-2 and TRBJ1-1; a weak D match, TRBD1 (6 bases). V lost 5 bases to trimming and J lost 1 base, with 14 bases between them. Germline lookup yields CDR1 SGHTA and CDR2 FQGNSA. The CDR3 consists of 15 residues. The CDR3 DNA reads TGTGCCAGCAGCCCCTGGGACACATCGAACACTGAAGCTTTCTTT. Its protein product is CASSPWDTSNTEAFF.